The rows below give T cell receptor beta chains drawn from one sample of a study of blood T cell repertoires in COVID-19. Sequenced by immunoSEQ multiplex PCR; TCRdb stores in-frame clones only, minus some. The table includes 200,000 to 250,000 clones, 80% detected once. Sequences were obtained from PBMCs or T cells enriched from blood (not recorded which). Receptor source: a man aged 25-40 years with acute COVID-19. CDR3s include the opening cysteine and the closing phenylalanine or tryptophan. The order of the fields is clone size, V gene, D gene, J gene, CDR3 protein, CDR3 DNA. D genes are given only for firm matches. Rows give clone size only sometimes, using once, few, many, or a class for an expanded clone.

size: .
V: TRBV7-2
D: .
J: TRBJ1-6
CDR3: CASSLPGQVNSPLHF
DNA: TGTGCCAGCAGCCTACCGGGACAAGTTAATTCACCCCTCCACTTT

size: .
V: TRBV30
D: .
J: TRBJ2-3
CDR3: CAWTTGDTQYF
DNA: TGTGCCTGGACTACCGGGGATACGCAGTATTTT

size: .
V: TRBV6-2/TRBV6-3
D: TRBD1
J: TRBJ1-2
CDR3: CASSQGQIYGYTF
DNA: TGTGCCAGCAGCCAGGGACAGATCTATGGCTACACCTTC

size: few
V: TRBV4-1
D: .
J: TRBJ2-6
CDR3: CASSQEQGSSGANVLTF
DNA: TGCGCCAGCAGCCAAGAACAGGGCTCGTCTGGGGCCAACGTCCTGACTTTC

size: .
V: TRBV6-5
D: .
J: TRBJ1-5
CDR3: CASSSTAFSNQPQHF
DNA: TGTGCCAGCAGTTCGACAGCGTTTAGCAATCAGCCCCAGCATTTT

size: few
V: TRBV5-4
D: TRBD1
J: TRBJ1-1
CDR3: CASSLGGQANTEAFF
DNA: TGTGCCAGCAGCTTGGGCGGACAGGCAAACACTGAAGCTTTCTTT

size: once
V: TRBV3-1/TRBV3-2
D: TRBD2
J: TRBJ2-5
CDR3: CASSLLAGETQYF
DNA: TGTGCCAGCAGCCTACTAGCGGGGGAGACCCAGTACTTC

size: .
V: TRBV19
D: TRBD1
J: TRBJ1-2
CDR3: CASSSPQGAYYGYTF
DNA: TGTGCCAGTAGTTCCCCACAGGGGGCTTATTATGGCTACACCTTC

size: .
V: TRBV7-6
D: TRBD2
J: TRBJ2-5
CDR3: CASSPTSGGSYLQETQYF
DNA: TGTGCCAGCAGCCCAACTAGCGGGGGTTCCTATCTTCAAGAGACCCAGTACTTC

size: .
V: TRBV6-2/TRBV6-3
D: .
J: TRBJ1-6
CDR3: CASSYSGSGWNPLHF
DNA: TGTGCCAGCAGTTACAGTGGGTCAGGGTGGAATCCCCTCCACTTT

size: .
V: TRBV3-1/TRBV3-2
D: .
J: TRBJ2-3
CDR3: CASSQDRRDTQYF
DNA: TGTGCCAGCAGCCAAGATCGTAGAGATACGCAGTATTTT

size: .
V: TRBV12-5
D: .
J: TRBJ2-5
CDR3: CASGSGEVGGSQYF
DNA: TGTGCTAGTGGTTCCGGAGAGGTGGGCGGGTCCCAGTACTTC

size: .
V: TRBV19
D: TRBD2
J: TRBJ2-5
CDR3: CASSIRGGMYQETQYF
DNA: TGTGCCAGTAGTATCCGCGGGGGTATGTACCAAGAGACCCAGTACTTC

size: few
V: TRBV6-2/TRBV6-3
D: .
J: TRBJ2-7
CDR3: CASSYDRSRGLTYEQYF
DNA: TGTGCCAGCAGTTACGATCGGTCCCGGGGTCTCACCTACGAGCAGTACTTC

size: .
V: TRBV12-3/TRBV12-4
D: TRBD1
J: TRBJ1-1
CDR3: CASSLVVQGAAFF
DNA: TGTGCCAGCAGTTTAGTGGTACAGGGGGCGGCTTTCTTT

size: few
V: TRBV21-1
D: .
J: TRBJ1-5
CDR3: CANGTRGRQPQHF
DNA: TGTGCCAATGGAACCAGGGGCCGGCAGCCCCAGCATTTT

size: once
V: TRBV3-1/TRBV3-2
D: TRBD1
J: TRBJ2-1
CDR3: CASSQGVSTGTNEQFF
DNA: TGTGCCAGCAGCCAGGGAGTCTCGACAGGGACCAATGAGCAGTTCTTC

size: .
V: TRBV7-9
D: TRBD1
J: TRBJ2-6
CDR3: CASSLARTGGPGANVLTF
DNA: TGTGCCAGCAGCTTAGCGCGAACAGGGGGCCCTGGGGCCAACGTCCTGACTTTC

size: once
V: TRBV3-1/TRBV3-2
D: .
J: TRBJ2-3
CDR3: CASSQDLMGSTDTQYF
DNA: TGTGCCAGCAGCCAAGATTTAATGGGCAGCACAGATACGCAGTATTTT

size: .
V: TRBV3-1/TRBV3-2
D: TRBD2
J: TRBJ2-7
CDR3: CASSRGGRYEQYF
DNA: TGTGCCAGCAGTCGGGGGGGCCGCTACGAGCAGTACTTC

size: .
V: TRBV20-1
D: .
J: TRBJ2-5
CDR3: CSGEDQETQYF
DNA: TGCAGTGGTGAGGACCAAGAGACCCAGTACTTC

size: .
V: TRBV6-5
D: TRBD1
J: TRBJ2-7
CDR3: CASSYDQTGGEQYF
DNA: TGTGCCAGCAGTTACGACCAAACAGGGGGGGAGCAGTACTTC

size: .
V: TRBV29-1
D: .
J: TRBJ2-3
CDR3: CSVATGTDTQYF
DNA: TGCAGCGTCGCCACAGGGACAGATACGCAGTATTTT

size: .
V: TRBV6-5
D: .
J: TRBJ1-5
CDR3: CASSSSTGGFRPQHF
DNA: .

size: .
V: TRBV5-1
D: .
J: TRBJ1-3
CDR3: CASSLAGEVSGNTIYF
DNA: TGCGCCAGCAGCTTGGCCGGAGAAGTGTCTGGAAACACCATATATTTT

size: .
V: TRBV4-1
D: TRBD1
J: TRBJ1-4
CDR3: CASSRSGTGAEKLFF
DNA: TGCGCCAGCAGCCGATCCGGGACAGGGGCCGAAAAACTGTTTTTT

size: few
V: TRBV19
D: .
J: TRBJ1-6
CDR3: CASSIALRDINSPLHF
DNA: TGTGCCAGTAGTATAGCCCTCCGGGACATTAATTCACCCCTCCACTTT

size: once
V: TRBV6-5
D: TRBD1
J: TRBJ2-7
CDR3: CASRGTGERDEQYF
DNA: TGTGCCAGCAGGGGGACAGGGGAAAGGGACGAGCAGTACTTC

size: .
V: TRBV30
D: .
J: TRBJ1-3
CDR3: CAWSAAGNTIYF
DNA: TGTGCCTGGAGTGCTGCTGGAAACACCATATATTTT

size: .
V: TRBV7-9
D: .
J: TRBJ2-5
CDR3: CASSRAWTQYF
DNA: TGTGCCAGCAGCCGTGCGTGGACCCAGTACTTC

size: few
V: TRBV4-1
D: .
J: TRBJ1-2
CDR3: CASSQTGTPNYGYTF
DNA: TGCGCCAGCAGCCAAACAGGGACCCCTAACTATGGCTACACCTTC

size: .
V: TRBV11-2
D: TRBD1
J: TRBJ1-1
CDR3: CASEADRGGDTEAFF
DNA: TGTGCCAGCGAGGCCGACAGGGGAGGGGACACTGAAGCTTTCTTT

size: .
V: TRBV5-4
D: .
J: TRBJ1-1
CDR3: CASSLEANTEAFF
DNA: TGTGCCAGCAGCTTGGAAGCGAACACTGAAGCTTTCTTT

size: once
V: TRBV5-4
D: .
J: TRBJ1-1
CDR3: CASSLEQRAENTEAFF
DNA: TGTGCCAGCAGCTTGGAGCAGAGGGCGGAGAACACTGAAGCTTTCTTT

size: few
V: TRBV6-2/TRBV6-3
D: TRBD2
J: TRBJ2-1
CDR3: CASSLAGGGYNEQFF
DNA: TGTGCCAGCAGCCTAGCGGGGGGCGGATACAATGAGCAGTTCTTC

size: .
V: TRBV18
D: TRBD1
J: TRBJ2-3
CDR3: CASSNYRGRDTDTQYF
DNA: TGTGCCAGCTCAAATTACAGGGGGCGAGACACAGATACGCAGTATTTT

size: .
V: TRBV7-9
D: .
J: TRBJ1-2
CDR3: CASSLASHQGGGYTF
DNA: TGTGCCAGCAGCTTAGCTTCACATCAGGGTGGCGGCTACACCTTC

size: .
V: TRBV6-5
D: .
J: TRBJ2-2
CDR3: CASSWSSGELFF
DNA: TGTGCCAGCAGTTGGTCGAGCGGGGAGCTGTTTTTT

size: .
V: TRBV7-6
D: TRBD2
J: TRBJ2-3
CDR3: CASSFGIGGGDTDTQYF
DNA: TGTGCCAGCAGCTTTGGTATCGGCGGGGGGGACACAGATACGCAGTATTTT

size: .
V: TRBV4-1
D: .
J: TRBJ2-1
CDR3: CASSQELGGGALYNEQFF
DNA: TGCGCCAGCAGCCAAGAGTTAGGAGGGGGGGCTTTGTACAATGAGCAGTTCTTC

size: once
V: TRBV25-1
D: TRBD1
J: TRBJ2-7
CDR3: CASSGTGGIYEQYF
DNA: TGTGCCAGCAGTGGAACAGGGGGTATCTACGAGCAGTACTTC

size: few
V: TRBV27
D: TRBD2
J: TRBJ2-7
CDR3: CASSRSAGGTYEQYF
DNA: TGTGCCAGCAGTCGCTCTGCGGGGGGGACCTACGAGCAGTACTTC

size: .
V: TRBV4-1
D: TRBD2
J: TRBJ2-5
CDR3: CASSRGLAVQETQYF
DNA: TGCGCCAGCAGCCGGGGACTAGCGGTCCAAGAGACCCAGTACTTC

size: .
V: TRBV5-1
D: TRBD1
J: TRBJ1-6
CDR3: CASSLEGWGQGRSPLHF
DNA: TGCGCCAGCAGCTTGGAAGGGTGGGGACAGGGACGTTCACCCCTCCACTTT

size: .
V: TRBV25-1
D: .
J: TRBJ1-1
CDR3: CASSDEHGQMAFF
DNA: TGTGCCAGCAGTGATGAACACGGACAGATGGCTTTCTTT

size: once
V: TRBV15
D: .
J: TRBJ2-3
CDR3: CATSGGAGATQIRQYF
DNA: TGTGCCACCAGCGGGGGCGCGGGGGCTACACAGATAAGGCAGTATTTT

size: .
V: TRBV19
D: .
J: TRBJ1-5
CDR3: CASSWARVVGNQPQHF
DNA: TGTGCCAGTAGTTGGGCCAGGGTAGTTGGCAATCAGCCCCAGCATTTT

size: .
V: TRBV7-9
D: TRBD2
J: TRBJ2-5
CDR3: CASSYLAVQETQYF
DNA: TGTGCCAGCAGCTATCTAGCGGTCCAAGAGACCCAGTACTTC

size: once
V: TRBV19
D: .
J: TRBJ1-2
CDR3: CASTDKAGSGGYTF
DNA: TGTGCCAGTACCGACAAGGCGGGGTCTGGAGGCTACACCTTC

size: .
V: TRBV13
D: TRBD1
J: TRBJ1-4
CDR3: CASSFKQGTNEKLFF
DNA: TGTGCCAGCAGCTTTAAACAGGGGACTAATGAAAAACTGTTTTTT

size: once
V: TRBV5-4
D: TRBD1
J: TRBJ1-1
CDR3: CASSMTGKNTEAFF
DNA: TGTGCCAGCAGCATGACAGGGAAGAACACTGAAGCTTTCTTT

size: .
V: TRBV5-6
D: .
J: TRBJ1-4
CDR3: CASSTRGPSNEKLFF
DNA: TGTGCCAGCAGCACCAGGGGTCCCTCGAATGAAAAACTGTTTTTT

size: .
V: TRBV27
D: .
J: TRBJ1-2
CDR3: CASSLRGDYGYTF
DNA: TGTGCCAGCAGCCTCAGGGGAGACTATGGCTACACCTTC